The 10 T cell receptor beta chains listed next were all sequenced from one sample in a study of blood T cells in healthy people across ages. PCR was performed a second time for 7 to 11 cycles using a sample-barcoded 5' primer and a J-beta primer mix. TCRdb itself ran the 5' RACE reads through MiXCR, one entry per CDR3 protein. The sample includes 590,000 or so distinct CDR3 sequences, about 28% of them seen just once. What was sequenced was blood. The receptors were sampled from a woman aged 80 or over in good health.

This clonotype showed up many times. The chain couples TRBV14 to TRBJ2-1; 15 bases agree with TRBD2. Germline V gene data show CDR1 as SGHDN and CDR2 as FVKESK. CDR3 size: 20 residues. After removal of 4 bases from V and 7 bases from J, the junction contained 17 bases not matched to a gene. Here the CDR3 DNA reads TGTGCCAGCAGCCCCCCGGAGAAGCGGACTAGCGGGGGGGATTGGAATGAGCAGTTCTTC. Translation: CASSPPEKRTSGGDWNEQFF.

This clonotype has more than one count but fewer than ten. V usage is TRBV4-2 and J usage is TRBJ2-5; TRBD1 might be the D (6 bases). V shed 2 bases and J shed 1 base, with 8 bases lying between them. In germline, CDR1 is LGHNA, CDR2 YNFKEQ. The CDR3 totals 14 residues. CDR3 nucleotide sequence: TGTGCCAGCAGCCAAAGGGGGACCCAAGAGACCCAGTACTTC. It is translated as CASSQRGTQETQYF.

This clonotype has at least ten counts. The CDR3 nucleotides read TGTGCCAGCAGTAAGGGACAGTCGCTTTATGGCTACACCTTC. It is translated as CASSKGQSLYGYTF. This sequence joins TRBV25-1 and TRBJ1-2, with TRBD1 matching 7 bases. V was clipped by 5 bases and J by 5 bases; unmatched bases: 8. CDR3 length: 14 residues. Germline assignment: CDR1 MGHDK and CDR2 SYGVNS.

This chain links TRBV5-1 with TRBJ1-2; D remains unclear. CDR1 SGHRS and CDR2 YFSETQ come from the germline V gene. Trimming left V 0 bases short and J 7 bases short, with 16 bases between. The CDR3 is 15 residues long. The CDR3 DNA is TGCGCCAGCAGCTTGGATGACCCGGTACTAGGTGGCTACACCTTC. Residues: CASSLDDPVLGGYTF.

This sequence joins TRBV6-5 and TRBJ1-1, with a possible D match to TRBD1 (5 bases). The germline V gene encodes CDR1 MNHEY and CDR2 SVGAGI. This CDR3 is 16 amino acids long. The germline V and J ends were trimmed by 7 bases and 1 base, with 19 bases remaining between them. The CDR3 region is CASNNGPGRSNTEAFF. Here the CDR3 DNA reads TGTGCCAGCAACAACGGTCCGGGACGGTCGAACACTGAAGCTTTCTTT.

This sequence joins TRBV7-6 and TRBJ1-5; weak D call: TRBD1 (5 bases). Germline loops: CDR1 SGHVS, CDR2 FNYEAQ. The CDR3 has 15 amino acids. With 1 base removed from V and 4 bases from J, the gap between germline ends came to 11 bases. CDR3 amino acids: CASSLVAGFNQPQHF. The CDR3 nucleotides read TGTGCCAGCAGCTTAGTTGCAGGGTTTAATCAGCCCCAGCATTTT.

V gene TRBV12-3 or TRBV12-4 combines with J gene TRBJ2-3, with 7 nucleotides matching TRBD2. Unmatched junction bases numbered 17, after V lost 6 bases and J lost 11 bases. The length of the CDR3 is 15 residues. CDR3 bases: TGTGCCAGCAGCCCACTAGCGAGGAGCACAGATGTGCAGTATTTT. It codes for CASSPLARSTDVQYF.

This clonotype was found once. The chain has TRBV4-3 and TRBJ2-7; D is possibly TRBD2 (5 bases). V lost 0 bases to trimming and J lost 12 bases, with 21 bases between them. Germline lookup yields CDR1 LGHNA and CDR2 YSLEER. The CDR3 has 15 amino acids. The CDR3, as DNA: TGCGCCAGCAGCCAAGATACAGCGGCGGCCTACGGGCGGTACTTC. Amino acid sequence: CASSQDTAAAYGRYF.

To note about this clonotype: It may be a read error: a sequence one base away is much more abundant. The J gene is TRBJ2-6, the V gene TRBV28; perhaps TRBD1 as D (5 bases). The CDR3 has 15 amino acids. CDR1 MDHEN and CDR2 SYDVKM come from the germline V gene. CDR3 DNA sequence: TGTGCCAGCAGTGCAATTGCCCCTGGGGCCAACGTCCGGACTTTC. As protein: CASSAIAPGANVRTF.

This clonotype was observed at least ten times. The V gene is TRBV4-2, the J gene TRBJ2-7; D gene ambiguous. Germline V gives CDR1 LGHNA, CDR2 YNFKEQ. V dropped 4 bases and J dropped 5 bases, with 12 bases sitting between them. The CDR3 sequence is 13 residues long. Here the CDR3 reads CASSPGVVHEQYF. The CDR3 DNA follows: TGTGCCAGCAGCCCTGGTGTAGTTCACGAGCAGTACTTC.